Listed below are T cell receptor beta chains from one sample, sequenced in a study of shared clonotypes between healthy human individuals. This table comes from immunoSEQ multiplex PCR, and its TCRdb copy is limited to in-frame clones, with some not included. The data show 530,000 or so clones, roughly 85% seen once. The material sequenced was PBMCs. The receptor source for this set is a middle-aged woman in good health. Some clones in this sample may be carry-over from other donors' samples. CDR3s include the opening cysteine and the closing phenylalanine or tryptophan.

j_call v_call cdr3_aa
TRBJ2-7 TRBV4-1 CASSQAGLAAYEQYF
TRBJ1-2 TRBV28 CASSGDTGTSGYTF
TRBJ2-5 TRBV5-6 CASSLWTGTKETQYF
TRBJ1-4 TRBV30 CACTGPAVEKLFF
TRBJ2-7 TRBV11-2 CASSLDPAGAGSYEQYF
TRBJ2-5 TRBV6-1 CASSGSRNLNPPYF
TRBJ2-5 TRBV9 CASSVGAGVEETQYF
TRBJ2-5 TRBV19 CASRTGTSVLETQYF
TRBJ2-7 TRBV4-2 CASSQAGTSGYEQYF
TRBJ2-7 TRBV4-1 CASSQALAGGVYEQYF
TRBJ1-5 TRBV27 CASSLGTGRGNQPQHF
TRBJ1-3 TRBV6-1 CASSERGFGNTIYF
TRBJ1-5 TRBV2 CASSEVGSNQPQHF
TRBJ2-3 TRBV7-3 CASSPGLAEDTDTQYF
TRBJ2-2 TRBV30 CAWKRDGDTGELFF
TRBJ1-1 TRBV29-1 CSVGGRGTEAFF
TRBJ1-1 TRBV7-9 CASSSQGARAEAFF
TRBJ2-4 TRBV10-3 CAISESSGLLAKNIQYF
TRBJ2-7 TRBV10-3 CAISDPAVGGSYEQYF
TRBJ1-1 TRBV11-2 CASSLGTGVPGTEAFF
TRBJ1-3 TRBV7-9 CASRESESGNTIYF
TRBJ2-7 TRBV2 CASSEAIRSYEQYF
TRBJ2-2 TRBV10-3 CAIFNRAAGELFF
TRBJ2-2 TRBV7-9 CASSLGLAGGSGELFF
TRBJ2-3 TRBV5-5 CASSSSPGLGTDTQYF
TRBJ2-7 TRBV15 CATSRGGDIRIYEQYF
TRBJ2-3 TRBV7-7 CASSLSSTTDTQYF
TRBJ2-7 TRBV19 CASSTSHPGQGHEQYF
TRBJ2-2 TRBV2 CASSRERTDGTGELFF
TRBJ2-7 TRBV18 CASSPPGTSGIKQYF
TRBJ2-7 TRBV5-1 CASSLGTASYEQYF
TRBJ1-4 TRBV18 CASARGTNEKLFF
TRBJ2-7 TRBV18 CASSTRDSYEQYF
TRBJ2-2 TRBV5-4 CASSSQGSSTGELFF
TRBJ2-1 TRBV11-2 CASSLDRGEYNEQFF
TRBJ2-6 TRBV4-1 CASSQVPRTPSGANVLTF
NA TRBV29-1 CSVDIAGVGYEQYF
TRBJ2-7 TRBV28 CASIPSPDSYEQYF
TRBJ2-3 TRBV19 CASGGLFDTQYF
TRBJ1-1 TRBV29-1 CSVERAPSTNTEAFF
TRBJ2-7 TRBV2 CASSFDSYEQYF
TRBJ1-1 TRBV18 CASSPGTDTVEAFF
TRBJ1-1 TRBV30 CAWSVHGNTEAFF
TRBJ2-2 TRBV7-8 CASSLYSANTGELFF
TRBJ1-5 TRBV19 CASSITRVSNQPQHF
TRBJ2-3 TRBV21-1 CASSKWWTGTDTQYF
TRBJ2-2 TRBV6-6 CASSRFSGELFF
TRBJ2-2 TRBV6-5 CASSYGRTRNTGELFF
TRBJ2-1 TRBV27 CASSLASMHEQFF
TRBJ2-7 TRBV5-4 CASSSAGKSYEQYF
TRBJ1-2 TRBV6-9 CASSYFGGRQGTSYGYTF
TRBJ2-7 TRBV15 CATSRDGDTYEQYF
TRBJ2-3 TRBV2 CASRREVGTDTQYF
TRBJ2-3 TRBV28 CASSPHPSGRAIDTQYF
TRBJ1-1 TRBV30 CAWSTGRTEAFF